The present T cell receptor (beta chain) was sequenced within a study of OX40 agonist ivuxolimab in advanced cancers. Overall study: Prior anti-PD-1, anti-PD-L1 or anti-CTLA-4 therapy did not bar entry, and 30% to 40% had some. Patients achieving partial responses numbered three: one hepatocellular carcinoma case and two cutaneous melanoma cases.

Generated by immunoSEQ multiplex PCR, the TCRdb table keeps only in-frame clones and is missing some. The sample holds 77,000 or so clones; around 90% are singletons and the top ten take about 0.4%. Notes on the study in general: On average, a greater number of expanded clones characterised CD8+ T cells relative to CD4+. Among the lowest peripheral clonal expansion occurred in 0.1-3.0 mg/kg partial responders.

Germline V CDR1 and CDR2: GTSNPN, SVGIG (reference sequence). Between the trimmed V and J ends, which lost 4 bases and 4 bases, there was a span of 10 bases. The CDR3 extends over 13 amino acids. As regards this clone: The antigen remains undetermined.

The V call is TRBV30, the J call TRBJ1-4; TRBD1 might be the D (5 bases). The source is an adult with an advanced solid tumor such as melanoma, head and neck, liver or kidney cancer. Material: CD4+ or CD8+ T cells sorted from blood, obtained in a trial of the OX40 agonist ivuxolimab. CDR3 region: CAWTRQYNEKLFF. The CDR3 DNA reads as TGTGCCTGGACCCGACAGTATAATGAAAAACTGTTTTTT.